This TCR beta chain was recorded in a study of early stage breast cancer tumors. Study overall: Each sample averaged around 10-fold read coverage.

Germline loops: CDR1 MGHDK, CDR2 SYGVNS. This CDR3 has 13 amino acids. V lost 3 bases to trimming and J lost 5 bases; unmatched junction nucleotides: 1. TCRdb's table, derived via immunoSEQ multiplex PCR, lists solely in-frame clones and lacks some. The sample consists of roughly 30,000 clones, roughly four fifths of them appearing once. The V call is TRBV25-1, the J call TRBJ2-1; 7 bases line up with TRBD2. The TCR was taken from a person aged 35-50 years with breast cancer. Sequencing was carried out using blood. The CDR3 coding sequence is TGTGCCAGCAGTGAGGGGGGGAACAATGAGCAGTTCTTC. Translating it yields CASSEGGNNEQFF.